Listed here are 32 T cell receptor beta chains from one sample, sequenced in a study of HIV-infected patients and healthy controls. Alpha and beta constant-region primers primed reverse transcription of around 550 ng RNA. Using multiplexing indices, alpha and beta chain libraries were generated apart by chain-specific third strand synthesis. TCRdb called the 5' RACE reads again in MiXCR, with one record for every CDR3 protein. The table has thousands of distinct CDR3 sequences, around 8.6% seen once. Whole blood was used without fractionation, so all unsorted peripheral T cells were included. The sample consisted of blood, taken before antiretroviral therapy. Receptors were obtained from an adult with HIV infection.

At least ten counts were recorded for this clonotype. This chain connects TRBV10-3 to TRBJ1-2; D might be TRBD1 (5 bases). Germline V gives CDR1 ENHRY, CDR2 SYGVKD. V lost 0 bases and J 8 bases, leaving 10 bases between the germline ends. The CDR3 contains 13 residues. The CDR3 loop is CAISESQGLGYTF. CDR3 nucleotides: TGTGCCATCAGTGAGTCCCAGGGATTGGGCTACACCTTC.

This clonotype has ten or more counts. The chain employs TRBV5-6 and TRBJ2-7, with D possibly being TRBD1 (5 bases). Deletions cut 0 bases from V and 4 bases from J, with 11 bases between. Germline CDR1 SGHDT, CDR2 YYEEEE. The CDR3 contains 14 residues. In DNA form, the CDR3 reads TGTGCCAGCAGCTTGGGGACACGATTTTACGAGCAGTACGTC. Protein product: CASSLGTRFYEQYV.

This clonotype came up many times. The genes are TRBV19 and TRBJ1-6, with TRBD1 as a possible D gene (5 bases). The CDR3 runs 15 residues. V lost 6 bases and J lost 6, with 15 bases in between. Germline loops: CDR1 LNHDA, CDR2 SQIVND (reference sequence). Written as DNA, the CDR3 is TGTGCCAGTAGGACGCCCGGGACCGGTAATTCACCCCTCCACTTT. Protein sequence: CASRTPGTGNSPLHF.

J is TRBJ2-3 and V is TRBV29-1; maybe TRBD1 (5 bases). Germline V gene lookup returns CDR1 SQVTM and CDR2 ANQGSEA. The CDR3 has 14 amino acids. Between the trimmed V and J ends, which lost 4 bases and 6 bases, there was a span of 17 bases. CDR3: CSVAAGLSGDTQYF. Here the CDR3 DNA reads TGCAGCGTTGCCGCAGGGCTCTCAGGGGATACGCAGTATTTT.

This clonotype is medium-sized (0.01 to 0.1%). The rearrangement joins TRBV30 to TRBJ1-1, with D tentatively TRBD1 (6 bases). The CDR3 loop spans 12 amino acids. V was shortened by 2 bases and J by 4 bases, with 8 bases between the two germline ends. CDR1 and CDR2 (germline): GTSNPN, SVGIG (reference sequence). The CDR3 nucleotides are TGTGCCTGGAGTTACAGGGTCACTGAAGCTTTCTTT. It is translated as CAWSYRVTEAFF.

This clonotype has only a few counts. The chain recombines TRBV27 with TRBJ1-5; perhaps TRBD1 as D (5 bases). The germline V and J ends were trimmed by 0 bases and 6 bases, with 15 bases remaining between them. The length of the CDR3 is 16 residues. Germline V gives CDR1 MNHEY, CDR2 SMNVEV (reference sequence). CDR3 amino acids: CASSLSVGEVFQPQHF. The CDR3, as DNA: TGTGCCAGCAGTTTATCTGTAGGGGAAGTGTTTCAGCCCCAGCATTTT.

This clonotype has ten or more counts. J is TRBJ1-5 and V is TRBV2; D might be TRBD1 (5 bases). Looked up from germline, CDR1 is SNHLY and CDR2 is FYNNEI. The CDR3 loop spans 13 amino acids. Trimming pared 1 base from V and 7 bases from J, leaving 8 bases between. CDR3 bases: TGTGCCAGCAGTGAAGGTTGGGACCAGCCCCAGCATTTT. This sequence encodes CASSEGWDQPQHF.

V usage is TRBV27 and J usage is TRBJ2-1; D gene uncertain. Germline CDR1 is MNHEY and CDR2 is SMNVEV (reference sequence). V lost 0 bases to trimming and J lost 4 bases, with 4 bases between them. This CDR3 is built from 13 residues. CDR3 region: CASSLSKYNEQFF. The CDR3 coding sequence is TGTGCCAGCAGTTTATCCAAGTACAATGAGCAGTTCTTC.

The rearrangement joins TRBV14 to TRBJ1-2; D is unclear. Trimming cost V 6 bases and J 0 bases, with 8 bases left between them. Germline V lookup: CDR1 SGHDN, CDR2 FVKESK. The CDR3 runs 13 residues. The DNA for the CDR3 is TGTGCCAGCAGGCCAGCAGCTAACTATGGCTACACCTTC. Its translation: CASRPAANYGYTF.

This clonotype was seen ten or more times. The chain recombines TRBV7-9 with TRBJ1-4; D ambiguous. The CDR3 consists of 15 residues. V dropped 5 bases and J dropped 5 bases, with 15 bases sitting between them. Germline assignment: CDR1 SEHNR and CDR2 FQNEAQ (reference sequence). The CDR3 loop reads CASSHRSDSNEKLFF. In DNA, the CDR3 is TGTGCCAGCAGCCATCGGTCCGATTCAAATGAAAAACTGTTTTTT.

This clonotype was detected ten times or more. The gene calls are TRBV4-1 and TRBJ2-7; TRBD2 aligns across 10 bases. The CDR3 covers 15 residues. Germline lookup yields CDR1 MGHRA and CDR2 YSYEKL. V lost 1 base and J lost 6; bases outside the gene matches: 6. This chain's CDR3 is CASSQGLAGVGEQYF. In DNA, the CDR3 is TGCGCCAGCAGCCAAGGTCTAGCGGGAGTGGGCGAGCAGTACTTC.

This clonotype counts as medium-sized. The chain joins TRBV20-1 to TRBJ2-1; D not certain. Trimming stripped 1 base from V and 5 bases from J, with 3 bases between. The CDR3 runs to 11 residues. The germline V gene has CDR1 DFQATT and CDR2 SNEGSKA (reference sequence). CDR3 protein: CSARVHNEQFF. In DNA form, the CDR3 reads TGCAGTGCTAGAGTCCACAATGAGCAGTTCTTC.

There are many counts of this clonotype. The J gene is TRBJ2-2, the V gene TRBV19; D unresolved. Germline CDR1 LNHDA, CDR2 SQIVND (reference sequence). Trimming left V 4 bases short and J 4 bases short, with 7 bases between. The CDR3 extends over 13 amino acids. The CDR3 is CASSTQSTGELFF. The CDR3 DNA sequence: TGTGCCAGTAGTACACAGAGCACCGGGGAGCTGTTTTTT.

This clonotype turned up a few times. This rearrangement joins TRBV2 to TRBJ1-2, with a weak D call TRBD1 (5 bases). Trimming pared 6 bases from V and 0 bases from J, leaving 8 bases between. Germline-derived CDR1 and CDR2 are SNHLY and FYNNEI. The CDR3 has 13 amino acids. CDR3 residues: CASSEGTNYGYTF. The CDR3 nucleotides read TGTGCCAGCAGCGAGGGGACTAACTATGGCTACACCTTC.

This clonotype is classed as medium-sized. The rearrangement uses TRBV7-3 and TRBJ2-1; 9 bases match TRBD2. The CDR3 spans 15 residues. Trimming took 5 bases from V and 3 from J; bases not matched to a gene: 5. The germline CDR1 and CDR2 sequences are SGHTA and FQGTGA. CDR3 loop: CASSQTSGYYNEQFF. In DNA, the CDR3 is TGTGCCAGCAGCCAAACTAGCGGGTACTACAATGAGCAGTTCTTC.

At least ten counts were recorded for this clonotype. The chain employs TRBV5-4 and TRBJ2-1; the match to TRBD2 covers 9 bases. The CDR3 runs 16 residues. CDR1 is SGHNT and CDR2 is YYREEE in the germline V gene (reference sequence). V shed 0 bases, J shed 6 bases, and the junction held 7 bases outside the gene matches. CDR3 sequence: CASSLAAGGPGNEQFF. CDR3 sequence (DNA): TGTGCCAGCAGCTTGGCCGCGGGAGGGCCGGGCAATGAGCAGTTCTTC.

The sample holds many counts of this clonotype. The rearrangement joins TRBV19 to TRBJ1-3; TRBD1 aligns across 7 bases. Looked up from germline, CDR1 is LNHDA and CDR2 is SQIVND (reference sequence). J was trimmed by 0 bases and V by 6 bases; bases with no gene match: 8. The length of the CDR3 is 16 residues. The CDR3 DNA reads TGTGCCAGTAGCCCCAGGGGGGGAGCCTCTGGAAACACCATATATTTT. It codes for CASSPRGGASGNTIYF. The whole variable domain, filled in from reference TRBV19 and TRBJ1-3, reads DGGITQSPKYLFRKEGQNVTLSCEQNLNHDAMYWYRQDPGQGLRLIYYSQIVNDFQKGDIAEGYSVSREKKESFPLTVTSAQKNPTAFYLCASSPRGGASGNTIYFGEGSWLTVV.

This clonotype was detected ten times or more. CDR3: CASRSSSGPGELFF. CDR3 nucleotides: TGCGCCAGCAGGTCATCTAGCGGGCCCGGGGAGCTGTTTTTT. The chain couples TRBV10-1 to TRBJ2-2; TRBD2 matches at 8 bases. The CDR3 consists of 14 residues. V trimming: 6 bases; J trimming: 6 bases; junction bases outside the gene matches: 6. Per germline, CDR1 WNHNN and CDR2 SYGVQD (reference sequence).

This clonotype was detected only a few times. The chain uses TRBV5-4 and TRBJ2-3; tentative D call: TRBD1 (6 bases). CDR3 length: 15 amino acids. Per the germline V gene, CDR1 is SGHNT and CDR2 is YYREEE (reference sequence). Deletions cut 3 bases from V and 6 bases from J, with 17 bases between. CDR3 residues: CASSSNQRQGDTQYF. Written as DNA, the CDR3 is TGTGCCAGCAGCTCAAATCAAAGGCAGGGGGATACGCAGTATTTT.

This clonotype is labeled medium-sized (0.01 to 0.1%). This chain connects TRBV7-3 to TRBJ2-6; D might be TRBD1 (6 bases). This CDR3 is 15 amino acids long. V was cut by 5 bases and J by 0 bases, with 8 bases left in between. CDR1 and CDR2 from the germline V gene are SGHTA and FQGTGA. CDR3 coding DNA: TGTGCCAGCAGCCCACAGGGCTCTGGGGCCAACGTCCTGACTTTC. Translated, it gives CASSPQGSGANVLTF.

By frequency in the sample, this clonotype is medium-sized. V usage is TRBV12-3 or TRBV12-4 and J usage is TRBJ2-1; D remains ambiguous. The V gene lost 3 bases and the J gene lost 8 bases, with 5 bases spanning the gap. The length of the CDR3 is 11 residues. CDR3 sequence (DNA): TGTGCCAGCAGTTTTATCGATGAGCAGTTCTTC. Amino acids: CASSFIDEQFF.

In its sample, this clonotype was seen many times. This chain joins TRBV12-3 or TRBV12-4 and TRBJ2-1; TRBD1 is a possible D gene (5 bases). Deletions cut 10 bases from V and 6 bases from J, with 13 bases between. The length of the CDR3 is 12 residues. Here the CDR3 reads CATGTRVNEQFF. CDR3 DNA: TGTGCCACCGGTACCAGGGTCAATGAGCAGTTCTTC.

This clonotype showed up many times. V gene TRBV6-2 or TRBV6-3 combines with J gene TRBJ1-5, with D possibly TRBD1 on 6 matching bases. Trimming took 0 bases from V and 2 from J, leaving 11 bases between them. CDR1 is MNHEY, CDR2 SVGEGT, per germline. This CDR3 is built from 16 residues. The CDR3 DNA reads as TGTGCCAGCAGTTACTCGACGGGGGCTGGCAATCAGCCCCAGCATTTT. It codes for CASSYSTGAGNQPQHF.

This clonotype was observed at least ten times. J is TRBJ1-2 and V is TRBV19, with TRBD1 as a possible D gene (5 bases). Trimming shortened V by 4 bases and J by 7 bases, and 16 bases separated the two germline ends. This CDR3 has 14 amino acids. From germline, CDR1 is LNHDA and CDR2 SQIVND (reference sequence). Here the CDR3 reads CASSNQRGAFGYTF. DNA for the CDR3: TGTGCCAGTAGTAATCAGAGGGGCGCATTTGGCTACACCTTC.

The chain carries TRBV5-1 and TRBJ2-3; 7 bases fit TRBD2. The CDR3 extends over 15 amino acids. Germline V lookup: CDR1 SGHRS, CDR2 YFSETQ. V was clipped by 2 bases and J by 0 bases; unmatched bases: 3. CDR3 coding DNA: TGCGCCAGCAGCTTATTAGCGGGCAGCACAGATACGCAGTATTTT. It is translated as CASSLLAGSTDTQYF.

As to this clonotype: At one end the junction does not follow the germline gene, possibly because of a read error. This sequence joins TRBV16 and TRBJ1-6; D is uncertain. Germline values: CDR1 KGHSY, CDR2 FQNENV. The CDR3 runs 12 residues. Here the CDR3 DNA reads TGTGCCGGCAGCCAAGGGCATTCACCCCTCCACTTT. It encodes CAGSQGHSPLHF.

This clonotype was recorded at least ten times. The gene calls are TRBV20-1 and TRBJ2-5, with TRBD1 matching over 7 bases. Per germline, CDR1 DFQATT and CDR2 SNEGSKA (reference sequence). J lost 5 bases, V lost 4 bases, and 13 bases had no gene match. CDR3 length: 15 amino acids. The DNA for the CDR3 is TGCAGTGCTAAACCAGGGGGAAAGAGGCTTGAGACCCAGTACTTC. This codes for CSAKPGGKRLETQYF.

This clonotype was picked up many times. The chain links TRBV5-8 to TRBJ2-2, with D uncertain. The length of the CDR3 is 14 residues. Per the germline V gene, CDR1 is SGHTS and CDR2 is YDEGEE. V dropped 3 bases and J dropped 6 bases, with 12 bases sitting between them. The CDR3 DNA follows: TGTGCCAGCAGCTCGGGTTTGAGGTCCGGGGAGCTGTTTTTT. It specifies CASSSGLRSGELFF.

This clonotype was recorded many times. This chain links TRBV5-1 with TRBJ2-7; D is possibly TRBD2 (6 bases). Germline CDR1 and CDR2: SGHRS and YFSETQ. The V end lost 0 bases, the J end lost 2 bases, and 18 bases lay between the germline ends. There are 17 residues in the CDR3. Written as DNA, the CDR3 is TGCGCCAGCAGCTTGGACCCCCTCGTAGCGGAGACCTACGAGCAGTACTTC. It yields the protein CASSLDPLVAETYEQYF.

This clonotype came up many times. This sequence joins TRBV5-4 and TRBJ2-3, with 7 bases that match TRBD2. V gave up 2 bases and J gave up 4 bases; unmatched junction bases: 10. The germline V gene has CDR1 SGHNT and CDR2 YYREEE (reference sequence). The CDR3 covers 16 residues. The CDR3 protein is CASSFSSGKTPDTQYF. The CDR3 DNA reads as TGTGCCAGCAGCTTCTCTAGCGGAAAGACCCCAGATACGCAGTATTTT.

This clonotype came up many times. The V call is TRBV19, the J call TRBJ1-6, with D hard to call. The V and J ends lost 1 base and 0 bases respectively, with 7 bases between them. Germline V CDR1 and CDR2: LNHDA, SQIVND (reference sequence). This CDR3 comprises 16 residues. As DNA, the CDR3 is TGTGCCAGTAGTATAGGGGCAAGCTCCTATAATTCACCCCTCCACTTT. Amino acid sequence: CASSIGASSYNSPLHF.

Ten or more counts support this clonotype. The chain combines TRBV10-3 with TRBJ2-3; 7 bases are a match to TRBD1. V trimming: 6 bases; J trimming: 0 bases; junction bases outside the gene matches: 6. In germline, CDR1 is ENHRY, CDR2 SYGVKD. This CDR3 is built from 15 residues. The CDR3 bases are TGTGCCATCAGAGAAAAAGGGGGCAGCACAGATACGCAGTATTTT. Its protein is CAIREKGGSTDTQYF.